These T cell receptor beta chains were read from a single sample in a study of T cells expressing NK-cell markers. Following a re-call of the 5' RACE reads, TCRdb has one entry per CDR3 protein and lacks DNA. The sample features about 150,000 distinct CDR3 sequences, with roughly 35% in its top ten. Material for sequencing was blood T cells: a sorted CD56 or NKG2C T cell subset, CD4+ or CD8+ T cells, or bulk PBMC T cells (not recorded which). Source of these receptors: a woman between 50 and 59 years old in good health. The CDR3 runs from the conserved cysteine through the conserved F or W.

V gene: TRBV2; J gene: TRBJ2-3; CDR3 protein: CASSVGGQDTQYF
V gene: TRBV13; J gene: TRBJ2-7; CDR3 protein: CASSPSGQGTYEQYF
V gene: TRBV7-9; J gene: TRBJ2-1; CDR3 protein: CASSDRDREPGAYNEQFF
V gene: TRBV27; J gene: TRBJ2-1; CDR3 protein: CASSPLGLAFNEQFF
V gene: TRBV9; J gene: TRBJ2-1; CDR3 protein: CASSESGNYNEQFF
V gene: TRBV25-1; J gene: TRBJ1-5; CDR3 protein: CASSVVLPPGNQPQHF
V gene: TRBV7-9; J gene: TRBJ2-1; CDR3 protein: CASSLSGQGLVQFF
V gene: TRBV24-1; J gene: TRBJ2-3; CDR3 protein: CATSDTGEEDTQYF
V gene: TRBV6-5; J gene: TRBJ2-3; CDR3 protein: CASSPLSSTDTQYF
V gene: TRBV28; J gene: TRBJ2-3; CDR3 protein: CASSLGTVSTDTQYF
V gene: TRBV12-3/TRBV12-4; J gene: TRBJ2-5; CDR3 protein: CASSLPSGSLRETQYF
V gene: TRBV25-1; J gene: TRBJ2-1; CDR3 protein: CASSPPEYNEQFF
V gene: TRBV12-3/TRBV12-4; J gene: TRBJ2-2; CDR3 protein: CASSPPNTGELFF
V gene: TRBV5-1; J gene: TRBJ1-1; CDR3 protein: CASSPGGDFTEAFF
V gene: TRBV3-1; J gene: TRBJ2-7; CDR3 protein: CASSPNSGINSYEQYF
V gene: TRBV11-2; J gene: TRBJ2-1; CDR3 protein: CASSPGRTYNEQFF
V gene: TRBV20-1; J gene: TRBJ2-7; CDR3 protein: CSARGTGLSYEQYF
V gene: TRBV5-5; J gene: TRBJ2-5; CDR3 protein: CASSLGGRRETQYF
V gene: TRBV7-9; J gene: TRBJ1-4; CDR3 protein: CASSPPRTTNEKLFF
V gene: TRBV29-1; J gene: TRBJ2-2; CDR3 protein: CSVWGTSAGELFF
V gene: TRBV5-4; J gene: TRBJ2-1; CDR3 protein: CASSFPGLEQFF